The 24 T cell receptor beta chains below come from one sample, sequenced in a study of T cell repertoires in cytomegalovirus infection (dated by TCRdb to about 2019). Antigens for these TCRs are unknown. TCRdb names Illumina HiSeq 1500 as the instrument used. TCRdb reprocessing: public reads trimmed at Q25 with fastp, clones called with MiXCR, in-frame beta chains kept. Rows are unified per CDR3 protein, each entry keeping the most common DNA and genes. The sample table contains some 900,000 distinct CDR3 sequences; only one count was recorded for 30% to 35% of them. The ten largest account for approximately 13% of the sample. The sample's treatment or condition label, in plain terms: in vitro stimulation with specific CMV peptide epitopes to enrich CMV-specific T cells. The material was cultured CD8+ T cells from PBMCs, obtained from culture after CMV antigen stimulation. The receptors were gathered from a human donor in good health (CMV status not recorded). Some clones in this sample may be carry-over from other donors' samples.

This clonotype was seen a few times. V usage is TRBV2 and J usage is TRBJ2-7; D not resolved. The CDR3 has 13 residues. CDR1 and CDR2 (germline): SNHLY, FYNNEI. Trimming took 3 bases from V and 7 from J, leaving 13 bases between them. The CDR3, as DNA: TGTGCCAGCAGTGATCTAGTGGTAGGGGAGCAGTACGTC. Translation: CASSDLVVGEQYV.

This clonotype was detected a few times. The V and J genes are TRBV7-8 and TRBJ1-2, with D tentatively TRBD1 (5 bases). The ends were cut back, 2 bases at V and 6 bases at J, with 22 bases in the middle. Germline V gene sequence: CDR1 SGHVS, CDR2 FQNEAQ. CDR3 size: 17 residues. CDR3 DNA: TGTGCCAGCAGCTTAAAGGCCAGGGAGCAACCGACCCATGGCTACACCTTC. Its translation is CASSLKAREQPTHGYTF.

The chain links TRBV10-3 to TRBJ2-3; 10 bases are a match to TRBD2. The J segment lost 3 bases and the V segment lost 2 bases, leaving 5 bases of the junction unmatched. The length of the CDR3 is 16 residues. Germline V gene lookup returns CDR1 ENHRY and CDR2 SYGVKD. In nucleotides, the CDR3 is TGTGCCATCAGTGAGGCACTAGCGGGATCGACAGATACGCAGTATTTT. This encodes CAISEALAGSTDTQYF.

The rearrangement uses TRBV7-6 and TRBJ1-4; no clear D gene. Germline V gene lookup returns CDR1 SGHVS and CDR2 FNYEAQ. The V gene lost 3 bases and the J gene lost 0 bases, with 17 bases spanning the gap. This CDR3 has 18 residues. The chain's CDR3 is CASSFPRRQDATNEKLFF. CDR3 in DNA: TGTGCCAGCAGCTTCCCCCGCAGGCAGGACGCAACTAATGAAAAACTGTTTTTT.

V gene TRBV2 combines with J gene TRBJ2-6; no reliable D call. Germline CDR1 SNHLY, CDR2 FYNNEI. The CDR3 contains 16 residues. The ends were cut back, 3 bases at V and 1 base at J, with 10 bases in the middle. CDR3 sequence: CASSEVGWSGANVLTF. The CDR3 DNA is TGTGCCAGCAGTGAGGTGGGCTGGTCTGGGGCCAACGTCCTGACTTTC.

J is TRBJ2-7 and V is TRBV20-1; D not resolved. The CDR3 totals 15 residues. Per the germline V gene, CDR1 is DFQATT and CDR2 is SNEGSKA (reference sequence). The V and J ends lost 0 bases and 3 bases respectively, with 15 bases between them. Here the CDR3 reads CSARDLEQPYYEQYF. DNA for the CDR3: TGCAGTGCTAGAGATCTCGAGCAGCCGTACTACGAGCAGTACTTC.

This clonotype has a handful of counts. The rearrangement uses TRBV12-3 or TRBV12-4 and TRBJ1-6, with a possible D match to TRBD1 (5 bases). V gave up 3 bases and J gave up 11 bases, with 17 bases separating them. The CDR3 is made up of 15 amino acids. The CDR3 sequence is CASSFIIRDSTPLHF. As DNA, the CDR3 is TGTGCCAGCAGTTTTATCATCCGGGACTCGACACCCCTCCACTTT.

The CDR3 coding sequence is TGTGCCAGCGGGTCGGAAGCCGCTTCCTACGAGCAGTACGTC. Its protein is CASGSEAASYEQYV. This chain links TRBV6-2 or TRBV6-3 with TRBJ2-7; D remains ambiguous. Per the germline V gene, CDR1 is MNHEY and CDR2 is SVGEGT. Trimming took off 8 bases at V and 1 base at J, with 15 bases between the two ends. The CDR3 has 14 amino acids.

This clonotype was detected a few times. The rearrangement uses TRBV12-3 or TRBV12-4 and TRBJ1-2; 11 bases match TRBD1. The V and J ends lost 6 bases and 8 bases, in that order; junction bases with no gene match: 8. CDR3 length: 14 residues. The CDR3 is CASSPGQGAKGYTF. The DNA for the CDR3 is TGTGCCAGCAGCCCCGGACAGGGGGCAAAGGGCTACACCTTC.

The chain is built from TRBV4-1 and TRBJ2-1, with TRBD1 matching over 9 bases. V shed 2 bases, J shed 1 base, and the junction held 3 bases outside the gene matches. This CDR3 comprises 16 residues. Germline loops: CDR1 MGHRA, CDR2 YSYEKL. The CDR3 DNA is TGCGCCAGCAGCCAAAGGGGACAGGGTTCCTACAATGAGCAGTTCTTC. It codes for CASSQRGQGSYNEQFF.

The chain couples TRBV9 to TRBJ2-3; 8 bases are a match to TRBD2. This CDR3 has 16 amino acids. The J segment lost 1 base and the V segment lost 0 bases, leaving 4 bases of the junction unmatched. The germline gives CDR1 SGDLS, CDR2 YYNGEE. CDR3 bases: TGTGCCAGCAGCGTAGGGGTCGGGGGGGGCACAGATACGCAGTATTTT. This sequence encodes CASSVGVGGGTDTQYF. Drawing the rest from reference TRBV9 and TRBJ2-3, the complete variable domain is DSGVTQTPKHLITATGQRVTLRCSPRSGDLSVYWYQQSLDQGLQFLIQYYNGEERAKGNILERFSAQQFPDLHSELNLSSLELGDSALYFCASSVGVGGGTDTQYFGPGTRLTVL.

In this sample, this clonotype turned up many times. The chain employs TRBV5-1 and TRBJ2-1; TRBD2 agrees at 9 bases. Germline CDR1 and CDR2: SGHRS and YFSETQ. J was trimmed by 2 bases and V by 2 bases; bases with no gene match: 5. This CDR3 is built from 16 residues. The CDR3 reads CASSFSGGPPYNEQFF. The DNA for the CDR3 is TGCGCCAGCAGCTTTAGCGGGGGCCCCCCCTACAATGAGCAGTTCTTC.

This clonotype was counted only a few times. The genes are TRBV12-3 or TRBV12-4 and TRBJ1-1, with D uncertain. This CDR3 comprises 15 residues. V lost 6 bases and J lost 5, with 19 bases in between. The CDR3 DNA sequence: TGTGCCAGCAGCATTGACCGCAAGGTTTGGACTGAAGCTTTCTTT. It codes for CASSIDRKVWTEAFF.

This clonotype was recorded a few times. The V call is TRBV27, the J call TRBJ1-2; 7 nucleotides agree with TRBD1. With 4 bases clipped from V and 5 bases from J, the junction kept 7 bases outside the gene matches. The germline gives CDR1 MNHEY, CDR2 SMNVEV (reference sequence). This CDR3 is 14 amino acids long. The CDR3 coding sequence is TGTGCCAGCAGTTCGGGACAGAGAATATATGGCTACACCTTC. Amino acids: CASSSGQRIYGYTF.

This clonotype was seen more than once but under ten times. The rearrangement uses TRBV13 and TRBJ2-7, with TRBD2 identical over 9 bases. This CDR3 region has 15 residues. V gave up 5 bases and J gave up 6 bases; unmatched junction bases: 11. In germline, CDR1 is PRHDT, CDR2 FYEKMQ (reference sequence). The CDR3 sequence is CASSPVSSGKPEQYF. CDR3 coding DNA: TGTGCCAGCAGCCCCGTGTCTAGCGGGAAACCCGAGCAGTACTTC.

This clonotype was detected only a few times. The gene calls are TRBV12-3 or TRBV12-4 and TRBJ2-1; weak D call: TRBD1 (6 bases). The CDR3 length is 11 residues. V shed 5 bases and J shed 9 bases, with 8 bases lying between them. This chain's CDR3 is CASSPDSEQFF. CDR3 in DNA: TGTGCCAGCAGTCCGGACAGTGAGCAGTTCTTC.

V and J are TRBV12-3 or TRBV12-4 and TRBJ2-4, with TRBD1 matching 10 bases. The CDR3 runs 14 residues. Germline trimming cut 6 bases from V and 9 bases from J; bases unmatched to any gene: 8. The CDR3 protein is CASRPGTGAGIQYF. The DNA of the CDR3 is TGTGCCAGCAGACCGGGGACAGGGGCCGGCATTCAGTACTTC.

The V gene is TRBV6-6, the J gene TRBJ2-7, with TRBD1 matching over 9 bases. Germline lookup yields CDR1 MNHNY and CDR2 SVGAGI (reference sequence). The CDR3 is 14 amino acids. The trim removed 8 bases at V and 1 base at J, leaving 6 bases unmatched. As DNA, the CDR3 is TGTGCCAGCCTGGGACAGGGAATGTCCTACGAGCAGTACTTC. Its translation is CASLGQGMSYEQYF.

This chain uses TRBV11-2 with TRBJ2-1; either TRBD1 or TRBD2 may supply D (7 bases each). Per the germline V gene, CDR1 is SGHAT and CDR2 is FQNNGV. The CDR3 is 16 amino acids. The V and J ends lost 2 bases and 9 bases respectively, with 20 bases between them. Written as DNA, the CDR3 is TGTGCCAGCAGCTTAAGCGCAGGGGGGGCGATGGGTGAGCAGTTCTTC. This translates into CASSLSAGGAMGEQFF.

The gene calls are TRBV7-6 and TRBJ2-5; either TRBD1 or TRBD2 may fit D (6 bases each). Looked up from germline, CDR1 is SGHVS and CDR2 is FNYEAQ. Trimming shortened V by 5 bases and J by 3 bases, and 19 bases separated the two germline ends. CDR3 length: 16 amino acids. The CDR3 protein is CASSPVRRGAKETQYF. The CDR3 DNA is TGTGCCAGCAGCCCCGTGAGGAGGGGGGCAAAAGAGACCCAGTACTTC.

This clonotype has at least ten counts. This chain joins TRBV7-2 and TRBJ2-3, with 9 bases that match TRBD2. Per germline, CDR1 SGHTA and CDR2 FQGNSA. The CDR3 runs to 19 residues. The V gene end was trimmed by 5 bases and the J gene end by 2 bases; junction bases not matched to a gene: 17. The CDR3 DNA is TGTGCCAGCAGCGCCCAGCGGGGGGCCGTGTCGACCTTCACAGATACGCAGTATTTT. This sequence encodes CASSAQRGAVSTFTDTQYF.

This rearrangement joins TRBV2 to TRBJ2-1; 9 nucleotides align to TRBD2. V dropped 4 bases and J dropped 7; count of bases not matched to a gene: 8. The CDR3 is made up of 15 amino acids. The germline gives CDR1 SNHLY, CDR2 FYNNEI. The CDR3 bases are TGTGCCAGCAGTGTTTGGCGGGGGGGGCCGAATGAGCAGTTCTTC. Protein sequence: CASSVWRGGPNEQFF.

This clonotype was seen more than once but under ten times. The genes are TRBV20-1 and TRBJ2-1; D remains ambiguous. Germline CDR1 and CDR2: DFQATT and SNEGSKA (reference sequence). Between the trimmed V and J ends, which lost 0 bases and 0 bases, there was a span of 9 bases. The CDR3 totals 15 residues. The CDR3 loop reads CSARDSRVSYNEQFF. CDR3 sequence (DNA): TGCAGTGCTAGAGATAGTAGGGTCTCCTACAATGAGCAGTTCTTC.

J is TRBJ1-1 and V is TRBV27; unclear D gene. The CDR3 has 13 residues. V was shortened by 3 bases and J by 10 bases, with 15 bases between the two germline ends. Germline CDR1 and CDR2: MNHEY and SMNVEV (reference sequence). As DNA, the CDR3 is TGTGCCAGCAGTTTTGGCATCGCCGGAGGAGCTTTCTTT. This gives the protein CASSFGIAGGAFF.